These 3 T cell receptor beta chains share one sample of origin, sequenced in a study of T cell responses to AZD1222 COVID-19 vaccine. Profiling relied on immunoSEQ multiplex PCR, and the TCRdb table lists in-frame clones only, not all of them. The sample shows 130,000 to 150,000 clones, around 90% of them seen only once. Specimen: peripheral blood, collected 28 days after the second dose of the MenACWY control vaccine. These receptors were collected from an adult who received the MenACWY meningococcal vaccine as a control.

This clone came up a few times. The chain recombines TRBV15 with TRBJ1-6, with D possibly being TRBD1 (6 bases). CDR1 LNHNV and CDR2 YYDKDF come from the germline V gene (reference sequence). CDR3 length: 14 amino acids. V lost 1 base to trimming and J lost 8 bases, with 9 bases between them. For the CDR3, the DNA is TGTGCCACCAGCAGAGGACAGGAATATTCACCCCTCCACTTT. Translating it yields CATSRGQEYSPLHF.

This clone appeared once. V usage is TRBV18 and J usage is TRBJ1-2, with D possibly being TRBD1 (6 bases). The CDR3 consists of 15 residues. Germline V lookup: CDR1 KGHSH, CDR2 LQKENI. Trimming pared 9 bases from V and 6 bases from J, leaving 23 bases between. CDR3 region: CASYHGGQGRDGYTF. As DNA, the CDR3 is TGTGCCAGTTACCACGGGGGACAAGGCAGGGATGGCTACACCTTC.

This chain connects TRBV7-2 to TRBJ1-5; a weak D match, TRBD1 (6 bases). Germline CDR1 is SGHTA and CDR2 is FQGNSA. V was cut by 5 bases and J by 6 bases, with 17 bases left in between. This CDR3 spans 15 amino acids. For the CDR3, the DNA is TGTGCCAGCAGCGTAATGGGGGGGCCCGGTCAGCCCCAGCATTTT. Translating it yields CASSVMGGPGQPQHF. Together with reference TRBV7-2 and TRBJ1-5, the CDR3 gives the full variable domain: GAGVSQSPSNKVTEKGKDVELRCDPISGHTALYWYRQSLGQGLEFLIYFQGNSAPDKSGLPSDRFSAERTGGSVSTLTIQRTQQEDSAVYLCASSVMGGPGQPQHFGDGTRLSIL.